The rows below give T cell receptor beta chains drawn from one sample of a study of cytomegalovirus exposure and HLA in healthy donors. Only in-frame clones appear in the TCRdb table, and some are missing; sequencing was by immunoSEQ multiplex PCR. The sample lists 200,000 to 300,000 clones, 82% occurring once. Sequencing used PBMCs. These receptors originate from a woman aged 40 to 49 in good health and CMV-seropositive. Each CDR3 is given with its conserved first and last residue. The D gene is left open where the match is weak. Rows may omit the clone size; those that give it use once, few, many or a size class.

j_call | v_call | d_call | clone_size | cdr3_length | cdr3_aa | cdr3_nt
TRBJ1-2 | TRBV18 | . | few | 12 | CASSPGAPLWTF | TGTGCCAGCTCACCAGGGGCGCCATTATGGACCTTC
TRBJ2-1 | TRBV6-5 | . | once | 12 | CASSYGADEQFF | TGTGCCAGCAGTTACGGAGCCGATGAGCAGTTCTTC
TRBJ2-5 | TRBV27 | TRBD1 | . | 16 | CASSPFGQGARETQYF | TGTGCCAGCAGTCCCTTTGGACAGGGGGCCCGAGAGACCCAGTACTTC
TRBJ2-7 | TRBV5-4 | TRBD1 | . | 15 | CASSASDRGTYEQYF | TGTGCCAGCAGTGCCTCCGACAGGGGAACCTACGAGCAGTACTTC
TRBJ1-2 | TRBV6-5 | . | . | 11 | CASGGDYGYTF | TGTGCCAGTGGCGGTGACTATGGCTACACCTTC
TRBJ2-5 | TRBV4-3 | . | . | 16 | CASSQLGVASKETQYF | TGCGCCAGCAGCCAACTCGGGGTCGCTAGTAAAGAGACCCAGTACTTC
TRBJ1-4 | TRBV7-8 | TRBD1 | few | 14 | CASSSRQGHEKLFF | TGTGCCAGCAGCTCGCGACAGGGACATGAAAAACTGTTTTTT
TRBJ2-5 | TRBV6-6 | . | few | 13 | CASIGRVGETQYF | TGTGCTTCGATCGGCAGGGTTGGGGAGACCCAGTACTTC
TRBJ2-4 | TRBV18 | TRBD1 | few | 16 | CASSPPQGAAKNIQYF | TGTGCCAGCTCACCACCGCAGGGGGCAGCCAAAAACATTCAGTACTTC
TRBJ1-5 | TRBV2 | TRBD1 | . | 15 | CASSEALDRGRPQHF | TGTGCCAGCAGTGAAGCGCTGGACAGGGGACGGCCCCAGCATTTT
TRBJ1-6 | TRBV7-2 | . | . | 14 | CASSYEWFRSPLHF | TGTGCCAGCAGCTACGAGTGGTTTAGATCACCCCTCCACTTT
TRBJ1-1 | TRBV9 | . | . | 15 | CASSVGSSGNTEAFF | TGTGCCAGCAGCGTAGGCTCCTCAGGGAACACTGAAGCTTTCTTT
TRBJ2-1 | TRBV5-3 | TRBD1 | . | 15 | CARSLGQGIANEQFF | TGTGCCAGAAGTTTGGGACAGGGTATTGCGAATGAGCAGTTCTTC
TRBJ2-1 | TRBV2 | TRBD1 | . | 15 | CASRSGTVAYNEQFF | TGTGCCAGCAGATCCGGGACAGTGGCCTACAATGAGCAGTTCTTC
TRBJ2-3 | TRBV6-5 | . | . | 16 | CASSYYSGRDTDTQYF | TGTGCCAGCAGTTACTATTCCGGGAGAGACACAGATACGCAGTATTTT
TRBJ2-1 | TRBV5-1 | . | . | 13 | CASSLERYNEQFF | TGCGCCAGCAGCTTGGAGCGGTACAATGAGCAGTTCTTC
TRBJ2-2 | TRBV5-1 | TRBD1 | . | 13 | CASSATGTGELFF | TGCGCCAGCAGCGCGACAGGGACCGGGGAGCTGTTTTTT
TRBJ1-5 | TRBV4-1 | . | . | 16 | CASSHIPAGLAQPQHF | TGCGCCAGCAGCCATATACCGGCAGGGTTGGCTCAGCCCCAGCATTTT
TRBJ1-2 | TRBV6-6 | . | . | 14 | CASSKRAAEYGYTF | TGTGCCAGCTCGAAGAGGGCGGCGGAATATGGCTACACCTTC
TRBJ2-1 | TRBV6-6 | . | . | 12 | CASSLSSNEQFF | TGTGCCAGCAGTTTGTCGTCCAATGAGCAGTTCTTC
TRBJ2-1 | TRBV10-2 | TRBD2 | . | 16 | CASSESRLAGTDEQFF | TGCGCCAGCAGTGAGTCTCGACTAGCGGGAACCGATGAGCAGTTCTTC
TRBJ2-1 | TRBV5-1 | . | . | 15 | CASSLDRGSYNEQFF | TGCGCCAGCAGCTTGGACCGGGGATCCTACAATGAGCAGTTCTTC
TRBJ1-2 | TRBV5-6 | . | few | 11 | CASSSRRGYTF | TGTGCCAGCAGCTCGCGTAGAGGCTACACCTTC
TRBJ2-7 | TRBV4-1 | TRBD2 | . | 14 | CASKLGTTSYEQYF | TGCGCCAGCAAACTCGGGACTACTTCCTACGAGCAGTACTTC
TRBJ1-1 | TRBV6-5 | TRBD1 | . | 13 | CASSVDRVTEAFF | TGTGCCAGCAGTGTAGACAGGGTCACTGAAGCTTTCTTT
TRBJ2-3 | TRBV28 | TRBD2 | . | 18 | CASSAKGRGLPSTDTQYF | TGTGCCAGCAGTGCGAAGGGGCGGGGGTTACCTAGCACAGATACGCAGTATTTT
TRBJ1-1 | TRBV30 | . | . | 13 | CAWSSGIGTEAFF | TGTGCCTGGAGCTCAGGGATAGGGACTGAAGCTTTCTTT